This T cell receptor beta chain was obtained from a study of PD-1 blockade in classical Hodgkin lymphoma. Produced via immunoSEQ multiplex PCR; TCRdb's table is partial and in-frame only. The sample lists about 19,000 clones, less than 85% occurring once. The CDR3 extends over 18 amino acids. CDR1 and CDR2 from the germline V gene are LGHNA and YSLEER. V lost 0 bases and J lost 0, with 12 bases in between. Comments on this clone: Its specificity is unknown.

Study-level results: A reduction in baseline TCR diversity was reportedly seen in newly diagnosed patients relative to healthy donors. Patients who responded completely had about the same baseline diversity as newly diagnosed patients.

Time point: cycle 4 day 1 (C4D1), after more than five weeks of nivolumab. Brentuximab vedotin exposure varied among the patients, all of whom had relapsed after autologous stem cell transplantation. The specimen comprised peripheral blood mononuclear cells (PBMCs), sampled before the fourth cycle of nivolumab. The V call is TRBV4-3, the J call TRBJ2-6; a weak D match, TRBD2 (6 bases). The receptor comes from a human donor with classical Hodgkin lymphoma. CDR3 sequence: CASSQDGRGLSGANVLTF. CDR3 sequence (DNA): TGCGCCAGCAGCCAAGATGGTAGGGGACTCTCTGGGGCCAACGTCCTGACTTTC.